This TCR beta chain was identified during a study of shared clonotypes between healthy human individuals. On the study more broadly: Three plates were used per donor for CD4 naive, three for CD4 memory, two for CD8 naive and one for CD8 memory.

Clones were read by immunoSEQ multiplex PCR, and TCRdb kept only the in-frame ones, dropping some. The sample holds fewer than 1 million clones, 95% to 97% seen once. As to this clone: What it recognizes is unknown.

Overall study results and limits: Clonotypes that were shared across a handful of donors made up roughly 5.2% of naive CD4 clonotypes. The generation probabilities recorded for non-shared clonotypes fell below those of clonotypes shared by all four donors.

In the naive CD8 group, cells lacked CD45RO and were positively selected for CCR7, so terminally differentiated effector memory CD45RA+ cells were left out. V lost 5 bases to trimming and J lost 2 bases; unmatched junction nucleotides: 5. There are 15 residues in the CDR3. CDR1 MNHEY and CDR2 SMNVEV come from the germline V gene (reference sequence). J is TRBJ2-5 and V is TRBV27; TRBD2 agrees at 10 bases. The source is a man aged 25 to 40 in good health. Sequencing used naive CD8+ T cells sorted from blood. CDR3 DNA: TGTGCCAGCAGTCCCCGGACTAGCGGACAAGAGACCCAGTACTTC. Translated, it gives CASSPRTSGQETQYF.